The 19 T cell receptor beta chains presented below share a single source sample, sequenced in a study of lymphopenia after photon versus proton radiotherapy. Profiling relied on immunoSEQ multiplex PCR, and the TCRdb table lists in-frame clones only, not all of them. The table shows about 58,000 clones, with approximately 88% occurring only once. The material was peripheral blood, obtained from a patient treated with proton-based radiotherapy. The origin of the receptors is a man aged 60 to 69 with pancreatic cancer.

This sequence joins TRBV5-1 and TRBJ2-4, with D possibly TRBD1 on 5 matching bases. Germline V lookup: CDR1 SGHRS, CDR2 YFSETQ. V lost 6 bases and J lost 5, with 27 bases in between. This CDR3 has 18 amino acids. CDR3 in DNA: TGCGCCAGCAACCCCTCCGACAGCCGCAGCATAGGCCAAAACATTCAGTACTTC. Residues: CASNPSDSRSIGQNIQYF.

The chain links TRBV28 to TRBJ2-7; no firm D call. Germline V gene lookup returns CDR1 MDHEN and CDR2 SYDVKM. V was pared by 3 bases and J by 4 bases, with 28 bases between. This CDR3 contains 19 residues. CDR3 sequence reads: CASSFGKGRLTWANYEQYF. CDR3 DNA: TGTGCCAGCAGTTTTGGAAAAGGGCGGCTTACGTGGGCGAATTACGAGCAGTACTTC.

This chain joins TRBV18 and TRBJ2-5; D is uncertain. The CDR3 loop spans 13 amino acids. Germline V lookup: CDR1 KGHSH, CDR2 LQKENI. V was clipped by 4 bases and J by 5 bases, with 11 bases between them. CDR3 loop: CASSQNSAETQYF. CDR3 sequence (DNA): TGTGCCAGCTCACAAAATTCGGCGGAGACCCAGTACTTC. The whole variable domain, remainder taken from reference TRBV18 and TRBJ2-5, is NAGVMQNPRHLVRRRGQEARLRCSPMKGHSHVYWYRQLPEEGLKFMVYLQKENIIDESGMPKERFSAEFPKEGPSILRIQQVVRGDSAAYFCASSQNSAETQYFGPGTRLLVL.

V usage is TRBV9 and J usage is TRBJ2-7, with D maybe TRBD2 (6 bases). Germline lookup yields CDR1 SGDLS and CDR2 YYNGEE. The CDR3 is made up of 15 amino acids. V was cut by 1 base and J by 2 bases, with 13 bases left in between. CDR3 sequence: CASSVSFGGTYEQYF. The CDR3 coding sequence is TGTGCCAGCAGCGTATCTTTTGGCGGGACCTACGAGCAGTACTTC. Filled out from reference TRBV9 and TRBJ2-7, the complete variable domain reads DSGVTQTPKHLITATGQRVTLRCSPRSGDLSVYWYQQSLDQGLQFLIQYYNGEERAKGNILERFSAQQFPDLHSELNLSSLELGDSALYFCASSVSFGGTYEQYFGPGTRLTVT.

The chain has TRBV6-6 and TRBJ2-7; tentative D call: TRBD1 (6 bases). The germline V and J ends were trimmed by 6 bases and 3 bases, with 18 bases remaining between them. This CDR3 is 15 amino acids long. Germline V lookup: CDR1 MNHNY, CDR2 SVGAGI (reference sequence). The DNA for the CDR3 is TGTGCCAGCAGCTTAAAACAGGGTTCCCGCTACGAGCAGTACTTC. Translated: CASSLKQGSRYEQYF.

The chain has TRBV7-6 and TRBJ2-7; D may be TRBD2 (5 bases). This CDR3 comprises 16 residues. The V end lost 1 base, the J end lost 0 bases, and 13 bases lay between the germline ends. CDR1 and CDR2 from the germline V gene are SGHVS and FNYEAQ. The CDR3 coding sequence is TGTGCCAGCAGCTTAGGTAGCGCTCCGTTCTCCTACGAGCAGTACTTC. It translates to CASSLGSAPFSYEQYF.

The rearrangement links TRBV5-4 to TRBJ1-1; no clear D. The V gene lost 0 bases and the J gene lost 3 bases, with 6 bases spanning the gap. In germline, CDR1 is SGHNT, CDR2 YYREEE (reference sequence). This CDR3 comprises 13 residues. The DNA for the CDR3 is TGTGCCAGCAGCTTGGAAGCGTACACTGAAGCTTTCTTT. Residues: CASSLEAYTEAFF. The full variable domain, rest sourced from reference TRBV5-4 and TRBJ1-1, is ETGVTQSPTHLIKTRGQQVTLRCSSQSGHNTVSWYQQALGQGPQFIFQYYREEENGRGNFPPRFSGLQFPNYSSELNVNALELDDSALYLCASSLEAYTEAFFGQGTRLTVV.

The gene calls are TRBV14 and TRBJ2-1, with 9 positions matching TRBD2. Trimming took 0 bases from V and 7 from J; bases not matched to a gene: 10. Germline V gene sequence: CDR1 SGHDN, CDR2 FVKESK. This CDR3 contains 17 residues. DNA for the CDR3: TGTGCCAGCAGCCAAGAACTGGGTGCGGCGGGAGGGAATGAGCAGTTCTTC. Its protein product is CASSQELGAAGGNEQFF.

The chain joins TRBV5-4 to TRBJ2-1; 9 nucleotides match TRBD1. V lost 4 bases to trimming and J lost 10 bases; unmatched junction nucleotides: 12. The CDR3 has 15 residues. Germline loops: CDR1 SGHNT, CDR2 YYREEE (reference sequence). CDR3 bases: TGTGCCAGCAGCCTGGGGGGACAGGGCCGCGGGGAGCAGTTCTTC. It yields the protein CASSLGGQGRGEQFF.

This clone was seen a handful of times. This chain connects TRBV7-2 to TRBJ1-2, with D possibly TRBD1 on 5 matching bases. Germline V gene sequence: CDR1 SGHTA, CDR2 FQGNSA. The V end lost 2 bases, the J end lost 4 bases, and 11 bases lay between the germline ends. This CDR3 is 14 amino acids long. The CDR3 nucleotides are TGTGCCAGCAGCTTAACCAGGGAGGCCTATGGCTACACCTTC. It translates to CASSLTREAYGYTF.

The rearrangement uses TRBV28 and TRBJ2-5; maybe TRBD2 (7 bases). The V and J ends lost 6 bases and 5 bases respectively, with 22 bases between them. Germline V lookup: CDR1 MDHEN, CDR2 SYDVKM. The CDR3 has 16 residues. In DNA form, the CDR3 reads TGTGCCAGCAGCCCGACCAGCTGGGGGCGGGGGGAGACCCAGTACTTC. Protein sequence: CASSPTSWGRGETQYF.

This chain uses TRBV19 with TRBJ1-5, with TRBD1 matching over 7 bases. J was trimmed by 4 bases and V by 5 bases; bases with no gene match: 5. This CDR3 spans 14 amino acids. Germline CDR1 is LNHDA and CDR2 is SQIVND (reference sequence). The CDR3 sequence is CASSVGTENQPQHF. CDR3 in DNA: TGTGCCAGTAGTGTAGGGACAGAGAATCAGCCCCAGCATTTT.

The chain employs TRBV5-1 and TRBJ2-7, with D hard to call. This CDR3 comprises 12 residues. V shed 2 bases and J shed 3 bases, with 6 bases lying between them. Per germline, CDR1 SGHRS and CDR2 YFSETQ. The CDR3 sequence: CASSFGDYEQYF. As DNA, the CDR3 is TGCGCCAGCAGCTTTGGGGACTACGAGCAGTACTTC.

The chain employs TRBV5-8 and TRBJ1-2; maybe TRBD1 (5 bases). The CDR3 has 14 residues. Trimming left V 3 bases short and J 4 bases short, with 13 bases between. Germline CDR1 reads SGHTS; CDR2 reads YDEGEE. CDR3 nucleotides: TGTGCCAGCAGCTCCACGACAGCAACCTATGGCTACACCTTC. It translates to CASSSTTATYGYTF.

The V gene is TRBV20-1, the J gene TRBJ2-4, with D perhaps matching TRBD2 (6 bases). This CDR3 comprises 11 residues. Germline assignment: CDR1 DFQATT and CDR2 SNEGSKA (reference sequence). V lost 5 bases, J lost 7 bases, and 9 bases lay in between. The CDR3 protein is CSAGGVNIQYF. In nucleotides, the CDR3 is TGCAGTGCTGGAGGGGTGAACATTCAGTACTTC.

The V gene is TRBV30, the J gene TRBJ1-5; D not resolved. The CDR3 covers 15 residues. V was pared by 1 base and J by 0 bases, with 10 bases between. Germline assignment: CDR1 GTSNPN and CDR2 SVGIG (reference sequence). The CDR3 loop reads CAWSEGTHSNQPQHF. The CDR3 DNA follows: TGTGCCTGGAGTGAGGGAACGCATAGCAATCAGCCCCAGCATTTT.

As concerns this clone: Other DNA sequences in this sample translate to the same CDR3. The V gene is TRBV7-6, the J gene TRBJ2-3; TRBD2 matches at 8 bases. The V and J ends lost 5 bases and 2 bases, in that order; junction bases with no gene match: 12. The CDR3 sequence is 17 residues long. Per germline, CDR1 SGHVS and CDR2 FNYEAQ. The CDR3 DNA sequence: TGTGCCAGCAGCACAGGCCCAGCGGGAGTCATCACAGATACGCAGTATTTT. Protein sequence: CASSTGPAGVITDTQYF.

This chain joins TRBV7-2 and TRBJ1-1; D unclear. V was clipped by 4 bases and J by 2 bases, with 8 bases between them. Germline loops: CDR1 SGHTA, CDR2 FQGNSA. This CDR3 comprises 13 residues. The DNA of the CDR3 is TGTGCCAGCAGCTCAGCCAAAAACACTGAAGCTTTCTTT. Protein sequence: CASSSAKNTEAFF. Supplemented by reference TRBV7-2 and TRBJ1-1, the full variable domain reads GAGVSQSPSNKVTEKGKDVELRCDPISGHTALYWYRQSLGQGLEFLIYFQGNSAPDKSGLPSDRFSAERTGGSVSTLTIQRTQQEDSAVYLCASSSAKNTEAFFGQGTRLTVV.

The rearrangement uses TRBV6-5 and TRBJ2-7; D is ambiguous. Trimming removed 10 bases at V and 2 bases at J, with 15 bases between. The CDR3 totals 13 residues. Germline CDR1 and CDR2: MNHEY and SVGAGI. The CDR3 is CATGLRVPYEQYF. For the CDR3, the DNA is TGTGCCACCGGCCTACGAGTCCCCTACGAGCAGTACTTC.